One and the same sample provided the 17 T cell receptor beta chains below, sequenced in a study of blood T cell repertoires in COVID-19. The table came from immunoSEQ multiplex PCR; TCRdb's copy has only in-frame clones and leaves some out. The table has 250,000 to 300,000 clones, more than 85% seen once. Specimen: peripheral blood. These receptors were taken from a man in his forties or fifties with acute or convalescent COVID-19.

The CDR3 nucleotides read TGCGCCAGCAGCTTGGACAGTAACTATGGCTACACCTTC. Translating gives CASSLDSNYGYTF. The rearrangement joins TRBV5-1 to TRBJ1-2; D gene uncertain. The CDR3 length is 13 residues. The germline CDR1 and CDR2 sequences are SGHRS and YFSETQ. The V end was cut by 0 bases, the J end by 1 base, with 4 bases between.

The chain joins TRBV7-9 to TRBJ1-4; no clear D gene. There are 16 residues in the CDR3. Per germline, CDR1 SEHNR and CDR2 FQNEAQ (reference sequence). The ends were cut back, 1 base at V and 5 bases at J, with 14 bases in the middle. The CDR3 spells CASSLGSLSGNEKLFF. For the CDR3, the DNA is TGTGCCAGCAGCTTAGGCTCCCTCTCCGGGAATGAAAAACTGTTTTTT.

The chain combines TRBV6-4 with TRBJ2-2; no firm D call. Trimming stripped 5 bases from V and 3 bases from J, with 10 bases between. Germline CDR1 reads MRHNA; CDR2 reads SNTAGT. The CDR3 has 14 residues. Written as DNA, the CDR3 is TGTGCCAGCAGTCTAACTGACTACACCGGGGAGCTGTTTTTT. Protein sequence: CASSLTDYTGELFF.

The V call is TRBV7-8, the J call TRBJ2-1; 10 bases agree with TRBD1. V gave up 3 bases and J gave up 6 bases; unmatched junction bases: 5. Germline CDR1 is SGHVS and CDR2 is FQNEAQ. This CDR3 region has 15 residues. In nucleotides, the CDR3 is TGTGCCAGCAGCTTCGGGACAGGGGTTGGCAATGAGCAGTTCTTC. Amino acids: CASSFGTGVGNEQFF.

V and J are TRBV24-1 and TRBJ2-6; 7 bases are shared with TRBD1. V lost 4 bases, J lost 2 bases, and 7 bases stayed unmatched. The CDR3 is 17 residues long. Looked up from germline, CDR1 is KGHDR and CDR2 is SFDVKD. CDR3 bases: TGTGCCACCAGTGACCGCGCCGACAGGGCTGGGGCCAACGTCCTGACTTTC. This codes for CATSDRADRAGANVLTF.

J is TRBJ1-1 and V is TRBV6-5; D unclear. This CDR3 region has 14 residues. Trimming took off 4 bases at V and 5 bases at J, with 14 bases between the two ends. Germline CDR1 and CDR2: MNHEY and SVGAGI. In DNA form, the CDR3 reads TGTGCCAGCAGTTCACGGGAGGCTAATACTGAAGCTTTCTTT. It translates to CASSSREANTEAFF.

This clone was detected only once. The chain carries TRBV21-1 and TRBJ1-6; the table assigns TRBD1, which was not confirmed against the DNA. TRBV21-1 is recorded as a pseudogene. This CDR3 is 15 amino acids long. CDR3 nucleotide sequence: TGTGCCAGCCCCTCGACAGGGGGCTTTTGTTCACCCCTCCACTTT. Amino acid sequence: CASPSTGGFCSPLHF.

The V call is TRBV4-1, the J call TRBJ1-4; D ambiguous. The germline CDR1 and CDR2 sequences are MGHRA and YSYEKL. V lost 1 base and J lost 5, with 5 bases in between. The CDR3 consists of 13 residues. The CDR3 nucleotides read TGCGCCAGCAGCCAAGGCAGAAATGAAAAACTGTTTTTT. It specifies CASSQGRNEKLFF.

This rearrangement joins TRBV30 to TRBJ1-2; the D gene is possibly TRBD1 (5 bases). Trimming removed 5 bases from V and 3 bases from J, with 10 bases in between. The CDR3 runs 12 residues. The germline CDR1 and CDR2 sequences are GTSNPN and SVGIG (reference sequence). DNA of the CDR3: TGTGCCTGGCAGGGTCCCTACTATGGCTACACCTTC. Its translation: CAWQGPYYGYTF. Full variable domain (missing parts from reference TRBV30 and TRBJ1-2): SQTIHQWPATLVQPVGSPLSLECTVEGTSNPNLYWYRQAAGRGLQLLFYSVGIGQISSEVPQNLSASRPQDRQFILSSKKLLLSDSGFYLCAWQGPYYGYTFGSGTRLTVV.

V usage is TRBV5-1 and J usage is TRBJ2-4; D possibly corresponds to TRBD1 (6 bases). CDR3 length equals 14 residues. Germline V gene sequence: CDR1 SGHRS, CDR2 YFSETQ. V was clipped by 3 bases and J by 9 bases, with 16 bases between them. The CDR3 is CASSSGPEGGIQYF. The CDR3 DNA reads TGCGCCAGCAGCTCGGGACCCGAAGGGGGCATTCAGTACTTC. The entire variable domain, with the rest obtained from reference TRBV5-1 and TRBJ2-4, is as follows: KAGVTQTPRYLIKTRGQQVTLSCSPISGHRSVSWYQQTPGQGLQFLFEYFSETQRNKGNFPGRFSGRQFSNSRSEMNVSTLELGDSALYLCASSSGPEGGIQYFGAGTRLSVL.

The rearrangement links TRBV7-3 to TRBJ2-1; the D is unclear. The CDR3 length is 13 residues. Germline assignment: CDR1 SGHTA and CDR2 FQGTGA. Trimming shortened V by 2 bases and J by 8 bases, and 10 bases separated the two germline ends. The CDR3 spells CASSLFSGHEQFF. The CDR3 coding sequence is TGTGCCAGCAGCTTATTTTCGGGTCATGAGCAGTTCTTC.

This clone was recorded a few times. This chain connects TRBV11-2 to TRBJ2-3; maybe TRBD1 (6 bases). V lost 0 bases and J 6 bases, leaving 13 bases between the germline ends. Germline values: CDR1 SGHAT, CDR2 FQNNGV. There are 15 residues in the CDR3. The CDR3 here is CASSLEWSGVDTQYF. The CDR3 DNA follows: TGTGCCAGCAGCTTAGAGTGGTCAGGGGTGGATACGCAGTATTTT.

This clone was seen only a few times. The chain joins TRBV30 to TRBJ1-2; 7 positions match TRBD1. This CDR3 region has 14 residues. CDR1 is GTSNPN and CDR2 is SVGIG in the germline V gene (reference sequence). V dropped 0 bases and J dropped 8; count of bases not matched to a gene: 9. The CDR3 spells CAWSVGDRVGGYTF. The CDR3, as DNA: TGTGCCTGGAGTGTGGGCGACAGGGTAGGCGGCTACACCTTC.

The rearrangement joins TRBV2 to TRBJ1-2; 7 nucleotides agree with TRBD1. CDR1 and CDR2 from the germline V gene are SNHLY and FYNNEI. The CDR3 is made up of 13 amino acids. Trimming took 6 bases from V and 3 from J; bases not matched to a gene: 4. CDR3 bases: TGTGCCAGCAGAGTAGACAGGGACTATGGCTACACCTTC. It codes for CASRVDRDYGYTF.

The chain combines TRBV5-8 with TRBJ1-4, with D possibly being TRBD1 (5 bases). The CDR3 runs 13 residues. Trimming shortened V by 3 bases and J by 8 bases, and 11 bases separated the two germline ends. Germline CDR1 is SGHTS and CDR2 is YDEGEE. The CDR3 sequence: CASSWGGEEKLFF. The CDR3 DNA is TGTGCCAGCAGCTGGGGGGGTGAGGAAAAACTGTTTTTT.

This clone has a single count. The chain uses TRBV5-1 and TRBJ1-2; D unclear. Germline assignment: CDR1 SGHRS and CDR2 YFSETQ. Trimming removed 5 bases from V and 2 bases from J, with 7 bases in between. The CDR3 covers 12 residues. CDR3 loop: CASSAENYGYTF. DNA of the CDR3: TGCGCCAGCAGTGCGGAAAACTATGGCTACACCTTC. Together with reference TRBV5-1 and TRBJ1-2, the CDR3 gives the full variable domain: KAGVTQTPRYLIKTRGQQVTLSCSPISGHRSVSWYQQTPGQGLQFLFEYFSETQRNKGNFPGRFSGRQFSNSRSEMNVSTLELGDSALYLCASSAENYGYTFGSGTRLTVV.

This rearrangement joins TRBV6-5 to TRBJ2-7, with a weak D call TRBD2 (5 bases). The CDR3 is 11 residues long. Germline CDR1 MNHEY, CDR2 SVGAGI. V shed 2 bases and J shed 7 bases, with 6 bases lying between them. This chain's CDR3 is CASSYEGEQYF. The DNA of the CDR3 is TGTGCCAGCAGTTACGAGGGAGAGCAGTACTTC.